This T cell receptor beta chain comes out of a study of T cell responses to AZD1222 COVID-19 vaccine. Germline V gene sequence: CDR1 SNHLY, CDR2 FYNNEI. Trimming removed 7 bases from V and 3 bases from J, with 12 bases in between. This CDR3 contains 13 residues. To note about this clone: What it binds is unknown.

The assay was immunoSEQ multiplex PCR, and TCRdb's table has in-frame clones only and misses some. The table lists under 150,000 clones, 91% of them singletons. General study findings and limits: Reports say nearly half of spike-specific TCRs go after unmutated variant regions. Only a handful of AZD1222 recipients tested seropositive at baseline.

The receptor was isolated from an adult in good health. The source material was peripheral blood, sampled on day 0 of AZD1222 vaccination. The chain carries TRBV2 and TRBJ1-2; maybe TRBD1 (5 bases). The DNA for the CDR3 is TGTGCCAGCACGGCTGGGGGTGACTATGGCTACACCTTC. It encodes CASTAGGDYGYTF. The variable domain in full, completed from reference TRBV2 and TRBJ1-2, reads EPEVTQTPSHQVTQMGQEVILRCVPISNHLYFYWYRQILGQKVEFLVSFYNNEISEKSEIFDDQFSVERPDGSNFTLKIRSTKLEDSAMYFCASTAGGDYGYTFGSGTRLTVV.